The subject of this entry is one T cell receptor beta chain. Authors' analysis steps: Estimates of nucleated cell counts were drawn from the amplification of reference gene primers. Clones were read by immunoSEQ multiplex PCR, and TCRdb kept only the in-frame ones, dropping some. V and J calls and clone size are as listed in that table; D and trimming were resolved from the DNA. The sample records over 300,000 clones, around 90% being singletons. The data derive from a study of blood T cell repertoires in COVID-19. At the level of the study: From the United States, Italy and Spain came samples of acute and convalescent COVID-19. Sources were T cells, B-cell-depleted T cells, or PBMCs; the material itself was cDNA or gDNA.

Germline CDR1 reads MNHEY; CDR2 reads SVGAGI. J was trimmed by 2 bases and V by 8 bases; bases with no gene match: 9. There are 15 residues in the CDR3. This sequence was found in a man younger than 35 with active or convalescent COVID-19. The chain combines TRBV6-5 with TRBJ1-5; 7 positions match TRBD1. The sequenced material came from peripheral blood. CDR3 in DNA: TGTGCCAGCGGTACAGGGGTTCATGGCAATCAGCCCCAGCATTTT. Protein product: CASGTGVHGNQPQHF.